A single T cell receptor beta chain is shown here with its context. This clonotype was recorded at least ten times. It lacks a known antigen. Base qualities are missing; no much larger clone stands one base away. This specimen comes from a study of HIV-infected children after antiretroviral therapy interruption (dated by TCRdb to the late 2010s). Background for the entire study: The study included eight children, four on planned treatment interruption and four on continuous treatment, and all eight had a CD4+ count above 500 and a viral load below 50 copies/ml. Median age was about 9.5 years in the interruption group and roughly 8 years in the continuous treatment group. Most participating children had recorded exposure to EBV and CMV. Samples from the interruption arm were taken at week 0, at week 12, at the end of interruption (week 24 or 48), and about 3 years after the study ended. In the continuous-treatment arm, samples from corresponding weeks 0, 48 and 150 were analyzed. Alongside measurements of thymic output, the study compared TCR repertoires of children on planned treatment interruption with TCR repertoires of children on continuous antiretroviral treatment.

What the authors observed across the whole study: Sorted CD45RA+ naive cells might include minor non-naive CD45RA+ populations such as EMRA or stem memory cells. The naive CD4+ Gini coefficient rose by the end of treatment interruption, suggesting clonal expansion, and returned to baseline by 3 years. The small number of patients is a limitation, and caution is needed when interpreting the data. In naive CD4+ repertoires of PTI patients, reduced CDR3 sharing between time points was observed after interruption began, whereas many sequences were found to be shared between end of interruption and 3 years later.

CDR1 and CDR2, looked up from the germline V gene, are SQVTM and ANQGSEA. V loses 6 bases at its end and J loses 2 bases; junction bases beyond the gene matches: 5. Reading from cysteine to phenylalanine, the CDR3 counts 14 amino acids. This entry keeps only the CDR3 DNA: 42 bases, framed from base 1. Preparation of the library involved 3' RACE. TCR libraries were generated from RNA by a 3' RACE protocol incorporating unique molecular identifiers so that PCR amplification bias could be corrected. Up to roughly 12 amplicon libraries were pooled and sequenced on an Illumina MiSeq with v2 2x250 paired-end chemistry. The original pipeline was this. Reads were processed with Decombinator for assignment of V and J genes and CDR3, and barcode-based correction of errors and PCR bias was applied. Before Gini coefficients were calculated with the R ineq package, the repertoires were subsampled to the same depth. Three approaches were used to assess CDR3 similarity: GLIPH, Hamming distance and a shared triplet metric. TCRdb cleaned the public reads at Q25 with fastp, built clones with MiXCR and kept in-frame beta chains. Each record represents a unique CDR3 protein, reported with the most common genes and DNA among its rows. V and J calls and clone size were set by TCRdb, not the authors. This sample is represented by more than 35,000 distinct CDR3 sequences; around 7% of them were singletons. Roughly 1% of the sample belongs to the ten largest clones.

What this sample's treatment or condition label stands for: PENTA 11 planned treatment interruption arm or continuous ART arm. Children from the United Kingdom aged 2 to 15 years who had been given at least three-drug ART for at least 24 weeks were enrolled as participants. Cryopreserved PBMCs with at least 5 million viable cells were required; a few candidate patients were excluded for low viable PBMC yield. Naive CD4+ CD45RA+ CD45RO- T cells were FACS-sorted from thawed PBMCs on a FACSAria III cell sorter. After sorting, the cells were fixed and RNA was extracted first with the RNeasy FFPE kit and then with the RNeasy Micro kit.

In this chain, TRBV29-1 is recombined with TRBJ2-7, with 12 bases in between that match TRBD2. This specimen consisted of CD45RA+ CD4+ T cells from PBMCs, pooled from several time points, obtained from a donor given antiretroviral therapy, either interrupted or continuous. The cell subset or site label of this sample denotes: naive CD4+ CD45RA+ CD45RO- T cells. This sequence originates from a pool of human donors with HIV. The CDR3 protein is CSVAPSGGAYEQYF. Here is the DNA: TGCAGCGTAGCCCCTAGCGGGGGGGCCTACGAGCAGTACTTC.